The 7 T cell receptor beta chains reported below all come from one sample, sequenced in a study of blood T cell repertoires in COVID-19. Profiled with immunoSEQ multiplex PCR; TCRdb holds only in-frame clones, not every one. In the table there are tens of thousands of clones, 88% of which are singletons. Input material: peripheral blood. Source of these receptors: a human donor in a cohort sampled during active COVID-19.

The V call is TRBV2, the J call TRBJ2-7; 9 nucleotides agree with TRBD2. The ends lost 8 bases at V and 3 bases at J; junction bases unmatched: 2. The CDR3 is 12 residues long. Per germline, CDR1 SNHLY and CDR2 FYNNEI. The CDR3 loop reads CASHSGSYEQYF. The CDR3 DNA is TGTGCCAGCCATAGCGGGAGCTACGAGCAGTACTTC.

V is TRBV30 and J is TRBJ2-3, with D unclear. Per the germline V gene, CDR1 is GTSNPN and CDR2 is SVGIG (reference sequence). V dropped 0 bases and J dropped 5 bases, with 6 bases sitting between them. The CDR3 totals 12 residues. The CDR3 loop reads CAWSVPVDTQYF. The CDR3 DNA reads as TGTGCCTGGAGTGTACCGGTAGATACGCAGTATTTT. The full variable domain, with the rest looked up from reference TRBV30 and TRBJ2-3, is SQTIHQWPATLVQPVGSPLSLECTVEGTSNPNLYWYRQAAGRGLQLLFYSVGIGQISSEVPQNLSASRPQDRQFILSSKKLLLSDSGFYLCAWSVPVDTQYFGPGTRLTVL.

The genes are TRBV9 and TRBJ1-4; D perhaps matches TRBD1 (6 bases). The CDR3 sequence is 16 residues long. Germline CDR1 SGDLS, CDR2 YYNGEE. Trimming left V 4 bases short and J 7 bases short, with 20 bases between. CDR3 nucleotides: TGTGCCAGCAGCCCGAGACAGGCCCTAGGTGGTGAAAAACTGTTTTTT. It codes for CASSPRQALGGEKLFF. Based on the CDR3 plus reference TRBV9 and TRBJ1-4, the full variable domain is DSGVTQTPKHLITATGQRVTLRCSPRSGDLSVYWYQQSLDQGLQFLIQYYNGEERAKGNILERFSAQQFPDLHSELNLSSLELGDSALYFCASSPRQALGGEKLFFGSGTQLSVL.

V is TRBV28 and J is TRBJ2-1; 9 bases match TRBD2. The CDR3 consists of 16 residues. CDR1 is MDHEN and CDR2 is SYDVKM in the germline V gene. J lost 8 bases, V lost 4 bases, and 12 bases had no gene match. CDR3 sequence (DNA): TGTGCCAGCAGTTACCCCGGGACTAGCAATAGTCATGAGCAGTTCTTC. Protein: CASSYPGTSNSHEQFF.

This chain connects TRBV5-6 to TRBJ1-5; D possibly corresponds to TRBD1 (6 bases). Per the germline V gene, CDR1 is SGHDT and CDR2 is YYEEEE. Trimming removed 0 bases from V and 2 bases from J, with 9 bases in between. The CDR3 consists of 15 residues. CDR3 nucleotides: TGTGCCAGCAGCTTGGGGGGGCGAGGCAATCAGCCCCAGCATTTT. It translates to CASSLGGRGNQPQHF.

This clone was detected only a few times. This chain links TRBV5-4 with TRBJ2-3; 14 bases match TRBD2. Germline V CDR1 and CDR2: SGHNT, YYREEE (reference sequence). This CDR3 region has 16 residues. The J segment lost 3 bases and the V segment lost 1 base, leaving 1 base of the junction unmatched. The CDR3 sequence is CASSLRLAGGTDTQYF. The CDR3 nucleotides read TGTGCCAGCAGCTTGAGACTAGCGGGAGGGACAGATACGCAGTATTTT.

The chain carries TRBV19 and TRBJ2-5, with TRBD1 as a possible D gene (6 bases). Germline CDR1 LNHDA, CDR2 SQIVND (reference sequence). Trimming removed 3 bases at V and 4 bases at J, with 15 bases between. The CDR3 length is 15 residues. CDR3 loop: CASSIGQGKPETQYF. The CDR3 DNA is TGTGCCAGTAGTATTGGGCAGGGGAAACCAGAGACCCAGTACTTC.